A selection of T cell receptor beta chains follows, all from one sample in a study of blood T cells in healthy people across ages. MiXCR was run by TCRdb on the 5' RACE reads, yielding one entry per CDR3 protein. This sample has fewer than 1 million distinct CDR3 sequences, with 44% found just once. The sample comprised blood. These receptors were obtained from a man aged 60 to 75 in good health. Both conserved end residues are part of each CDR3. A D gene is named only where the DNA matches it firmly. Some rows mark clone size as missing; the rest say once, few, many or name a class of expanded clone.

clone size: few; J gene: TRBJ2-5; D gene: TRBD1; V gene: TRBV20-1; CDR3 DNA: TGCAGTGCTCAACAGGGGCAAGAGACCCAGTACTTC; CDR3 protein: CSAQQGQETQYF
clone size: few; J gene: TRBJ1-4; D gene: NA; V gene: TRBV5-1; CDR3 DNA: TGCGCCAGCAGCCCTTGGGGGGGCGCCGGGGAAAAACTGTTTTTT; CDR3 protein: CASSPWGGAGEKLFF
clone size: few; J gene: TRBJ2-7; D gene: NA; V gene: TRBV2; CDR3 DNA: TGTGCCAGCAATAGACAGATTTCCTACGAGCAGTACTTC; CDR3 protein: CASNRQISYEQYF
clone size: NA; J gene: TRBJ2-1; D gene: TRBD2; V gene: TRBV12-3/TRBV12-4; CDR3 DNA: TGTGCCAGCAGTCATGGGGGGGGTGAGCAGTTCTTC; CDR3 protein: CASSHGGGEQFF
clone size: once; J gene: TRBJ2-1; D gene: NA; V gene: TRBV20-1; CDR3 DNA: TGCAGTGCTAGGGGTAGTAGAGATGAGCAGTTCTTC; CDR3 protein: CSARGSRDEQFF
clone size: few; J gene: TRBJ2-1; D gene: NA; V gene: TRBV12-5; CDR3 DNA: TGTGCTAGTGGTTTGGACCTCAATGAGCAGTTCTTC; CDR3 protein: CASGLDLNEQFF
clone size: NA; J gene: TRBJ2-5; D gene: TRBD1; V gene: TRBV7-2; CDR3 DNA: TGTGCCAGCAGCACCCGGACAGGGCAGCAAGAGACCCAGTACTTC; CDR3 protein: CASSTRTGQQETQYF
clone size: NA; J gene: TRBJ2-5; D gene: NA; V gene: TRBV20-1; CDR3 DNA: TGCAGTGCTGGACCCCGGGACCAAGAGACCCAGTACTTC; CDR3 protein: CSAGPRDQETQYF
clone size: NA; J gene: TRBJ1-2; D gene: NA; V gene: TRBV20-1; CDR3 DNA: TGCAGTGCTAGAGATCCCGCGGGGCTTGGCTACACCTTC; CDR3 protein: CSARDPAGLGYTF
clone size: NA; J gene: TRBJ2-5; D gene: TRBD1; V gene: TRBV11-3; CDR3 DNA: TGTGCCAGCAGCTCCCGATCTGTGACAGGGGGCGTGGAGACCCAGTACTTC; CDR3 protein: CASSSRSVTGGVETQYF
clone size: NA; J gene: TRBJ1-2; D gene: TRBD1; V gene: TRBV11-3; CDR3 DNA: TGTGCCAGCAGCGGAAGCAGGGGGGACGGCTACACCTTC; CDR3 protein: CASSGSRGDGYTF
clone size: few; J gene: TRBJ1-1; D gene: NA; V gene: TRBV6-2/TRBV6-3; CDR3 DNA: TGTGCCAGCAGTTACTCCGCGACAGGTGAAGCTTTCTTT; CDR3 protein: CASSYSATGEAFF
clone size: NA; J gene: TRBJ2-3; D gene: TRBD1; V gene: TRBV9; CDR3 DNA: TGTGCCAGCAGCGCTACAGGGGTTAGCACAGATACGCAGTATTTT; CDR3 protein: CASSATGVSTDTQYF
clone size: NA; J gene: TRBJ2-7; D gene: NA; V gene: TRBV6-5; CDR3 DNA: TGTGCCAGCAGTTCAAAACCCTACGAGCAGTACTTC; CDR3 protein: CASSSKPYEQYF
clone size: NA; J gene: TRBJ2-3; D gene: TRBD2; V gene: TRBV14; CDR3 DNA: TGTGCCAGCAGCCCCCAGGCCGGGGTAGCGGGAATGGATACGCAGTATTTT; CDR3 protein: CASSPQAGVAGMDTQYF
clone size: few; J gene: TRBJ2-7; D gene: TRBD1; V gene: TRBV11-2; CDR3 DNA: TGTGCCAGCAGCCCCTGGGACAGAATCTCCTACGAGCAGTACTTC; CDR3 protein: CASSPWDRISYEQYF
clone size: once; J gene: TRBJ2-5; D gene: NA; V gene: TRBV13; CDR3 DNA: TGTGCCAGCAGCCACGCGGGGCCCGACCTTTTCTACAATGAGCAGTACTTC; CDR3 protein: CASSHAGPDLFYNEQYF
clone size: NA; J gene: TRBJ2-5; D gene: NA; V gene: TRBV20-1; CDR3 DNA: TGCAGTGCTAGAATAGGGACACAGTCCCAAGAGACCCAGTACTTC; CDR3 protein: CSARIGTQSQETQYF
clone size: NA; J gene: TRBJ1-5; D gene: NA; V gene: TRBV6-2/TRBV6-3; CDR3 DNA: TGTGCCAGCAGTTACTCGAATTCGGGGAATCAGCCCCAGCATTTT; CDR3 protein: CASSYSNSGNQPQHF
clone size: few; J gene: TRBJ2-3; D gene: TRBD2; V gene: TRBV4-3; CDR3 DNA: TGCGCCAGCAGCCAAGGGGCTAGCGGTGAAGCAGATACGCAGTATTTT; CDR3 protein: CASSQGASGEADTQYF
clone size: many; J gene: TRBJ2-5; D gene: TRBD2; V gene: TRBV12-3/TRBV12-4; CDR3 DNA: TGTGCCAGCAAAGGACTAGCGGGGGGAGGTAGAGAGACCCAGTACTTC; CDR3 protein: CASKGLAGGGRETQYF
clone size: NA; J gene: TRBJ2-5; D gene: TRBD1; V gene: TRBV7-2; CDR3 DNA: TGTGCCAGCAGCTTAACCGGGACAGGGGCCAATGAGCAGTACTTC; CDR3 protein: CASSLTGTGANEQYF
clone size: NA; J gene: TRBJ1-2; D gene: TRBD1; V gene: TRBV2; CDR3 DNA: TGTACCAGCAGGGCAGGACAGGCTAACTATGGCTACACCTTC; CDR3 protein: CTSRAGQANYGYTF
clone size: NA; J gene: TRBJ2-3; D gene: TRBD2; V gene: TRBV7-2; CDR3 DNA: TGTGCCAGCAGCTTCGGCGGGGGATCTAGCACAGATACGCAGTATTTT; CDR3 protein: CASSFGGGSSTDTQYF
clone size: NA; J gene: TRBJ2-7; D gene: TRBD2; V gene: TRBV10-2; CDR3 DNA: TGCGCCAGCTCGCGGTTGAGTGGGGGAACTAGCGGGAGTAACGAGCAGTACTTC; CDR3 protein: CASSRLSGGTSGSNEQYF
clone size: few; J gene: TRBJ1-3; D gene: NA; V gene: TRBV3-1; CDR3 DNA: TGTGCCAGCAGCCAAAAAAGCCCTGGTATCTCTGGAAACACCATATATTTT; CDR3 protein: CASSQKSPGISGNTIYF
clone size: many; J gene: TRBJ1-2; D gene: TRBD1; V gene: TRBV6-6; CDR3 DNA: TGTGCCAGCACCATAAGACAGGGGGATTCAGGCTACACCTTC; CDR3 protein: CASTIRQGDSGYTF
clone size: many; J gene: TRBJ1-2; D gene: NA; V gene: TRBV7-2; CDR3 DNA: TGTGCCAGCAGCCCAGGATTTTATGGCTACACCTTC; CDR3 protein: CASSPGFYGYTF
clone size: NA; J gene: TRBJ1-6; D gene: NA; V gene: TRBV7-6; CDR3 DNA: TGTGCCAGCAGCCTATCTGGCCAGGGGCCCCGGTATGTTGATTCACCCCTCCACTTT; CDR3 protein: CASSLSGQGPRYVDSPLHF
clone size: NA; J gene: TRBJ2-7; D gene: TRBD2; V gene: TRBV27; CDR3 DNA: TGTGCCAGCAGTTTATCCGGGACTAGCGGATCCTACGAGCAGTACTTC; CDR3 protein: CASSLSGTSGSYEQYF
clone size: NA; J gene: TRBJ2-1; D gene: NA; V gene: TRBV12-3/TRBV12-4; CDR3 DNA: TGTGCCGGCAGTGGACGCACTAGCCTATCAAGCTGGCAGTTCTTC; CDR3 protein: CAGSGRTSLSSWQFF
clone size: NA; J gene: TRBJ2-7; D gene: TRBD2; V gene: TRBV20-1; CDR3 DNA: TGCAGTGCTATACTAGCGGGGGTGGGCGAGCAGTACTTC; CDR3 protein: CSAILAGVGEQYF
clone size: few; J gene: TRBJ2-5; D gene: NA; V gene: TRBV6-5; CDR3 DNA: TGTGCCAGCAGTCAACTCCGAGGGTCCCAAGAGACCCAGTACTTC; CDR3 protein: CASSQLRGSQETQYF
clone size: NA; J gene: TRBJ1-4; D gene: TRBD1; V gene: TRBV5-1; CDR3 DNA: TGCGCCAGCAGAGGGGCAGGGGGTGAAAAACTGTTTTTT; CDR3 protein: CASRGAGGEKLFF
clone size: NA; J gene: TRBJ1-1; D gene: TRBD1; V gene: TRBV28; CDR3 DNA: TGTGCCACGGAGGGGGCCACTGAAGCTTTCTTT; CDR3 protein: CATEGATEAFF
clone size: NA; J gene: TRBJ2-7; D gene: NA; V gene: TRBV15; CDR3 DNA: TGTGCCACCAGCACAGGGCTAGCGAAGGAGTACGAGCAGTACTTC; CDR3 protein: CATSTGLAKEYEQYF
clone size: NA; J gene: TRBJ2-7; D gene: NA; V gene: TRBV4-1; CDR3 DNA: TGCGCCAGCAGCCCGGGACTGAGAGCCTACGAGCAGTACTTC; CDR3 protein: CASSPGLRAYEQYF
clone size: NA; J gene: TRBJ1-2; D gene: NA; V gene: TRBV27; CDR3 DNA: TGTGCCAGCAGTGAGGGTCTCTCGGCTAACTATGGCTACACCTTC; CDR3 protein: CASSEGLSANYGYTF
clone size: NA; J gene: TRBJ2-3; D gene: NA; V gene: TRBV20-1; CDR3 DNA: TGCAGTGCTAGTGAGGGGAACTCCGACCCGAAGAATACGCAGTATTTT; CDR3 protein: CSASEGNSDPKNTQYF
clone size: NA; J gene: TRBJ2-7; D gene: NA; V gene: TRBV5-1; CDR3 DNA: TGCGCCAGCAGCTTGTTTTTCAAAGGCAAACCGGACGAGCAGTACTTC; CDR3 protein: CASSLFFKGKPDEQYF
clone size: NA; J gene: TRBJ2-5; D gene: NA; V gene: TRBV7-2; CDR3 DNA: TGTGCCAGCAGCCCCGGTGCGGTCTCACTGGGGGAGACCCAGTACTTC; CDR3 protein: CASSPGAVSLGETQYF
clone size: NA; J gene: TRBJ1-1; D gene: TRBD1; V gene: TRBV10-3; CDR3 DNA: TGTGCCATCAGCAGAGAGCCTCCGGGACAGGGGTTTGAAGCTTTCTTT; CDR3 protein: CAISREPPGQGFEAFF
clone size: NA; J gene: TRBJ2-7; D gene: NA; V gene: TRBV3-1; CDR3 DNA: TGTGCCAGCAGCCTACTTCGGACGGGAAGCTCCTACGAGCAGTACTTC; CDR3 protein: CASSLLRTGSSYEQYF
clone size: NA; J gene: TRBJ1-6; D gene: NA; V gene: TRBV28; CDR3 DNA: TGTGCCAGCCTCAGCGGGGCCTATAATTCACCCCTCCACTTT; CDR3 protein: CASLSGAYNSPLHF
clone size: NA; J gene: TRBJ1-5; D gene: NA; V gene: TRBV6-6; CDR3 DNA: TGTGCCAGCAGTTCCTCCTCGGGGACGTCTAATAGGCCCCAGCATTTT; CDR3 protein: CASSSSSGTSNRPQHF
clone size: NA; J gene: TRBJ2-2; D gene: NA; V gene: TRBV6-6; CDR3 DNA: TGTGCCAGCAGTTGGGACGCAACCGGGGAGCTGTTTTTT; CDR3 protein: CASSWDATGELFF